Shown below are 9 T cell receptor beta chains from a single sample sequenced in a study of blood T cell repertoires in COVID-19. The protocol was immunoSEQ multiplex PCR, while the TCRdb copy is restricted to in-frame clones and leaves out a portion. The profile shows about 260,000 clones, 84% of them singletons. The sequenced material came from peripheral blood. Source of these receptors: a man in his fifties or sixties with acute or convalescent COVID-19.

The chain recombines TRBV6-5 with TRBJ2-5, with 10 bases identical to TRBD2. Unmatched junction bases numbered 3, after V lost 0 bases and J lost 5 bases. The CDR3 loop spans 15 amino acids. The germline CDR1 and CDR2 sequences are MNHEY and SVGAGI. CDR3 amino acids: CASSYSAGGLETQYF. The CDR3 DNA reads as TGTGCCAGCAGTTACTCAGCGGGAGGGCTGGAGACCCAGTACTTC.

The CDR3 nucleotides read TGTGCCAGCAGCCGCGCGTGGGGGCCCGAGCAGTACTTC. It codes for CASSRAWGPEQYF. The chain employs TRBV12-3 or TRBV12-4 and TRBJ2-7; D possibly corresponds to TRBD1 (6 bases). The CDR3 has 13 residues. Trimming left V 6 bases short and J 6 bases short, with 15 bases between.

The chain is built from TRBV24-1 and TRBJ2-3; 11 bases line up with TRBD2. J was trimmed by 6 bases and V by 5 bases; bases with no gene match: 6. This CDR3 has 15 amino acids. Germline V gene data show CDR1 as KGHDR and CDR2 as SFDVKD. CDR3 amino acids: CATSGSSGGPDTQYF. The CDR3 DNA reads as TGTGCCACCAGTGGGTCTAGCGGGGGGCCTGATACGCAGTATTTT.

This clone has just a few counts. The chain is built from TRBV7-2 and TRBJ2-7, with 8 bases identical to TRBD1. This CDR3 is 15 amino acids long. Germline V gene lookup returns CDR1 SGHTA and CDR2 FQGNSA. Trimming at V came to 3 bases and at J to 0 bases, leaving 4 bases not matched to a gene. This chain's CDR3 is CASSFSGGISYEQYF. The DNA for the CDR3 is TGTGCCAGCAGCTTTTCAGGGGGCATCTCCTACGAGCAGTACTTC.

This chain links TRBV9 with TRBJ2-1; 7 bases are a match to TRBD2. Losses at the gene ends were 0 bases for V and 2 bases for J; bases not matched to a gene: 8. CDR1 is SGDLS and CDR2 is YYNGEE in the germline V gene. The length of the CDR3 is 17 residues. CDR3 amino acids: CASSVDDPSGTYNEQFF. The CDR3 nucleotides are TGTGCCAGCAGCGTAGATGATCCTAGCGGAACCTACAATGAGCAGTTCTTC.

The genes are TRBV11-2 and TRBJ2-2; 11 bases map to TRBD2. The J segment lost 7 bases and the V segment lost 5 bases, leaving 6 bases of the junction unmatched. The CDR3 is 15 residues long. Germline V CDR1 and CDR2: SGHAT, FQNNGV. This CDR3 is CASSSRTSGYGELFF. The CDR3 nucleotides are TGTGCCAGCAGCAGTCGGACTAGCGGGTACGGGGAGCTGTTTTTT.

The rearrangement joins TRBV19 to TRBJ2-3; tentative D call: TRBD1 (6 bases). The CDR3 has 15 amino acids. V lost 1 base, J lost 6 bases, and 14 bases lay in between. Germline V CDR1 and CDR2: LNHDA, SQIVND (reference sequence). The CDR3 bases are TGTGCCAGTAGTATAGGGGGGCTTAGCGTGGATACGCAGTATTTT. Translation: CASSIGGLSVDTQYF.

The chain carries TRBV7-9 and TRBJ1-2; D might be TRBD1 (6 bases). The CDR3 is made up of 13 amino acids. V was pared by 3 bases and J by 2 bases, with 7 bases between. The germline gives CDR1 SEHNR, CDR2 FQNEAQ (reference sequence). CDR3 bases: TGTGCCAGCAGCTTTGGACAGAACTATGGCTACACCTTC. Its protein product is CASSFGQNYGYTF. The full variable domain, with the rest looked up from reference TRBV7-9 and TRBJ1-2, is DTGVSQNPRHKITKRGQNVTFRCDPISEHNRLYWYRQTLGQGPEFLTYFQNEAQLEKSRLLSDRFSAERPKGSFSTLEIQRTEQGDSAMYLCASSFGQNYGYTFGSGTRLTVV.

The gene calls are TRBV4-1 and TRBJ1-2; 8 bases map to TRBD1. Germline lookup yields CDR1 MGHRA and CDR2 YSYEKL. The CDR3 runs 16 residues. V dropped 3 bases and J dropped 4; count of bases not matched to a gene: 10. The CDR3 DNA reads as TGCGCCAGCAGCCAGGTAGGACAGGGAATTATCTATGGCTACACCTTC. This encodes CASSQVGQGIIYGYTF.